What follows is one T cell receptor beta chain and its context. The entry originates in a study of shared clonotypes between healthy human individuals. Each replicate PCR on the sorted subsets used 200 to 250 ng DNA (around 30,000 T cell genomes). Assay: immunoSEQ multiplex PCR; the TCRdb copy retains only in-frame clones and omits some. The table has 2.3 million or so clones, just over 90% seen once; the top ten hold about 0.39%. Germline CDR1 SQVTM, CDR2 ANQGSEA. V was pared by 1 base and J by 13 bases, with 14 bases between. The CDR3 is made up of 12 amino acids. Sequenced: naive CD4+ T cells from PBMCs. This sample's subset: CD45RA+ positively selected. V gene TRBV29-1 combines with J gene TRBJ2-4; TRBD1 might be the D (6 bases). This TCR derives from a young man in good health. Some clones in this sample may be carry-over from other donors' samples. The CDR3 DNA is TGCAGCGTTGAAGGGAGGAACAGGGACCAGTACTTC. The encoded protein is CSVEGRNRDQYF.